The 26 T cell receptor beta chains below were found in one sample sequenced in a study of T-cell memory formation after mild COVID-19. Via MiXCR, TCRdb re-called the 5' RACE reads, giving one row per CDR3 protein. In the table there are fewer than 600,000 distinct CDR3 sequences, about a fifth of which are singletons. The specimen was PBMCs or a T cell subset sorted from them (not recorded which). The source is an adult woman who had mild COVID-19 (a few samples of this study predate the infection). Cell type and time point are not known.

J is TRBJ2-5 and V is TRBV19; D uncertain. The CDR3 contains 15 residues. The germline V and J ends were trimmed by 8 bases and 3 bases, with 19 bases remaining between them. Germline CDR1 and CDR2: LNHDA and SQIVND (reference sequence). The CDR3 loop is CASPIRPGRKETQYF. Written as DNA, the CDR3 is TGTGCCAGTCCCATACGACCGGGCCGAAAAGAGACCCAGTACTTC.

The CDR3 sequence: CASSIASSSYEQYF. In DNA form, the CDR3 reads TGTGCCAGTAGTATAGCCTCTAGCTCCTACGAGCAGTACTTC. This chain connects TRBV19 to TRBJ2-7; D unclear. Germline V gives CDR1 LNHDA, CDR2 SQIVND (reference sequence). The CDR3 runs 14 residues. V was trimmed by 1 base and J by 0 bases, leaving 7 bases between them. Full variable domain (remainder filled in from reference TRBV19 and TRBJ2-7): DGGITQSPKYLFRKEGQNVTLSCEQNLNHDAMYWYRQDPGQGLRLIYYSQIVNDFQKGDIAEGYSVSREKKESFPLTVTSAQKNPTAFYLCASSIASSSYEQYFGPGTRLTVT.

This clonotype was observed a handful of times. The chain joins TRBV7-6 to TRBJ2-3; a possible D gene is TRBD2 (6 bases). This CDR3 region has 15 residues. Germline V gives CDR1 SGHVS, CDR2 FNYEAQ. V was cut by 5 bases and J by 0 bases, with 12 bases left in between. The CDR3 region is CASSNSGESTDTQYF. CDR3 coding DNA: TGTGCCAGCAGCAATAGCGGAGAAAGCACAGATACGCAGTATTTT.

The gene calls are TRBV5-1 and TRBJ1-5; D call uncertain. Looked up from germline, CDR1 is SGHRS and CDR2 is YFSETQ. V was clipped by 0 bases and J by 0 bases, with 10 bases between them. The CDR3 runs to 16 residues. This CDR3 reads CASSLGALNSNQPQHF. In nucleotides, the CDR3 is TGCGCCAGCAGCTTGGGAGCCTTAAATAGCAATCAGCCCCAGCATTTT.

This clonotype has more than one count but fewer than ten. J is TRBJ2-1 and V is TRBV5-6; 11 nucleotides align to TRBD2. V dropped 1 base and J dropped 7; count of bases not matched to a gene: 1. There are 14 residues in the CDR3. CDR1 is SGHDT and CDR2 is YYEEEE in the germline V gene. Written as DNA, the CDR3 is TGTGCCAGCAGCTTGATAGCGGGAGGGAATGAGCAGTTCTTC. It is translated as CASSLIAGGNEQFF.

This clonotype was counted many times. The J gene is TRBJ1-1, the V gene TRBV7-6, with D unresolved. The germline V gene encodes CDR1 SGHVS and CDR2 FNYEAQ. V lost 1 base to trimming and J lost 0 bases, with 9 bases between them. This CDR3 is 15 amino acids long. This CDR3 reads CASSLVGVLNTEAFF. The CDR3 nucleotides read TGTGCCAGCAGCTTAGTCGGAGTATTGAACACTGAAGCTTTCTTT.

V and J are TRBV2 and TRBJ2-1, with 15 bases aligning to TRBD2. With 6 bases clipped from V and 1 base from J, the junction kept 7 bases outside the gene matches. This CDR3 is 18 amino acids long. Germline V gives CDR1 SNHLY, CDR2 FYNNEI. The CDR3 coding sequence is TGTGCCAGCAGCTTCGGACTAGCGGGAGGGCCTTCCTACAATGAGCAGTTCTTC. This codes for CASSFGLAGGPSYNEQFF.

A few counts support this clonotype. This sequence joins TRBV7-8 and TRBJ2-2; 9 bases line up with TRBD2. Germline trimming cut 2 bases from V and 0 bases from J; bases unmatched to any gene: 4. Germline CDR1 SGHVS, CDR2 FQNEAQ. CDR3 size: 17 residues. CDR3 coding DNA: TGTGCCAGCAGCTTAAAGCGGGGGGTCCCGAACACCGGGGAGCTGTTTTTT. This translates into CASSLKRGVPNTGELFF.

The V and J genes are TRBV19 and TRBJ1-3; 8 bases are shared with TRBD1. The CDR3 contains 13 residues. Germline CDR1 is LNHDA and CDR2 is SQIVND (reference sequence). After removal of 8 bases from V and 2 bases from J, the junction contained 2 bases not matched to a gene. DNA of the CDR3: TGTGCCAGTGAGACAGGGGCTGGAAACACCATATATTTT. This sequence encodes CASETGAGNTIYF.

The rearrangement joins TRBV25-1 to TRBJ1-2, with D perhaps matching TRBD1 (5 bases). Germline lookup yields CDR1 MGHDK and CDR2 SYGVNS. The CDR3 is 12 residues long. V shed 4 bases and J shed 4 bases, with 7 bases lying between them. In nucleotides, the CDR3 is TGTGCCAGCAGTGGACAGATCTATGGCTACACCTTC. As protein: CASSGQIYGYTF.

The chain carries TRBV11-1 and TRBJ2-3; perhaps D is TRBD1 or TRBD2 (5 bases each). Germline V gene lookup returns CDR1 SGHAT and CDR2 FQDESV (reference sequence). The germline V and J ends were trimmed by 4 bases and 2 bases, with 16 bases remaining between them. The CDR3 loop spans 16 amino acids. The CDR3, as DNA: TGTGCCAGCAGCTCCGGGACGGACCTTAACACAGATACGCAGTATTTT. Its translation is CASSSGTDLNTDTQYF.

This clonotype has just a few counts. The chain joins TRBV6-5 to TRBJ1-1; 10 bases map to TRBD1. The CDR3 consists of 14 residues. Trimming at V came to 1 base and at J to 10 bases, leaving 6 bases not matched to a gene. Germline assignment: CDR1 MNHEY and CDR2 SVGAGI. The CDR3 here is CASSYLDRGRGAFF. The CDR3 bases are TGTGCCAGCAGTTACTTAGACAGGGGGCGCGGAGCTTTCTTT.

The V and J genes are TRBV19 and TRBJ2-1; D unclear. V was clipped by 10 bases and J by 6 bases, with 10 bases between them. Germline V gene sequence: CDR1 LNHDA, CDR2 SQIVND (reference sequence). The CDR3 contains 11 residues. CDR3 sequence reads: CATSVSNEQFF. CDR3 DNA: TGTGCCACATCAGTTTCCAATGAGCAGTTCTTC.

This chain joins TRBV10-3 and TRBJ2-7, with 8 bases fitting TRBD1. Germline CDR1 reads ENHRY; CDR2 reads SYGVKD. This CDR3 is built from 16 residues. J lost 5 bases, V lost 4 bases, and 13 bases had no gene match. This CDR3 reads CAISAPDRGWVDEQYF. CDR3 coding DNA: TGTGCCATCAGTGCCCCAGACAGGGGATGGGTAGACGAGCAGTACTTC.

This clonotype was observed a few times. The CDR3 sequence: CASSFDSERTFF. The DNA for the CDR3 is TGTGCCAGCAGTTTTGACAGTGAGAGAACTTTCTTT. The V gene is TRBV27, the J gene TRBJ1-1, with a tentative D call TRBD1 (5 bases). Per the germline V gene, CDR1 is MNHEY and CDR2 is SMNVEV (reference sequence). V was pared by 3 bases and J by 12 bases, with 14 bases between. The CDR3 is made up of 12 amino acids.

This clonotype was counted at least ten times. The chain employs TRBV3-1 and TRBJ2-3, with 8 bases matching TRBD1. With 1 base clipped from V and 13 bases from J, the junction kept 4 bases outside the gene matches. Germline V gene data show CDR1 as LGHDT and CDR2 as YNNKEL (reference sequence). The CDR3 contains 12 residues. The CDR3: CASSQGTGPKYF. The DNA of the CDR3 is TGTGCCAGCAGCCAAGGGACAGGGCCCAAGTATTTT.

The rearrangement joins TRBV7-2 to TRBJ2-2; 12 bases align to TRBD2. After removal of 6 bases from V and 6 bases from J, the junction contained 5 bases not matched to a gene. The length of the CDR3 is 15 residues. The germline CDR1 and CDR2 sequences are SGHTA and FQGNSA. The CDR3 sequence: CASRPTSGGAGELFF. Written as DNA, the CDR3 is TGTGCCAGCAGGCCGACTAGCGGGGGTGCCGGGGAGCTGTTTTTT.

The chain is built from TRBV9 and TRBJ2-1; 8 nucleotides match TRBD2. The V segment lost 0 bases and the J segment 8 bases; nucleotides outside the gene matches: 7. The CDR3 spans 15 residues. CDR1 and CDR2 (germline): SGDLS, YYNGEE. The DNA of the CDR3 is TGTGCCAGCAGCGTAGGCCAGCGGGAGTACTATGAGCAGTTCTTC. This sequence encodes CASSVGQREYYEQFF.

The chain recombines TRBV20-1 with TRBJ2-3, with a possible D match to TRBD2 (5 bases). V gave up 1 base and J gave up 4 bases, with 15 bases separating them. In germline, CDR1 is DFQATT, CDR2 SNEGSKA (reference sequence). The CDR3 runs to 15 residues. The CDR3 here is CSARGPPGRADTQYF. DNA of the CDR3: TGCAGTGCTAGAGGTCCACCGGGAAGGGCAGATACGCAGTATTTT.

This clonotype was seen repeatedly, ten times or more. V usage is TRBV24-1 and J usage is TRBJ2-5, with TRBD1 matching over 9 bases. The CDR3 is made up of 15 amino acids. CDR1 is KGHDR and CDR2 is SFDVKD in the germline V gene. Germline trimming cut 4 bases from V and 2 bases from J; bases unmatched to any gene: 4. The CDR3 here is CATSEGGTGQETQYF. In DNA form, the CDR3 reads TGTGCCACCAGTGAGGGTGGGACAGGGCAAGAGACCCAGTACTTC.

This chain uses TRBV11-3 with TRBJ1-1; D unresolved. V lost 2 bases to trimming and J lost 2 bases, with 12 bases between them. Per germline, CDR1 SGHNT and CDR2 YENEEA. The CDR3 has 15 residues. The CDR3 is CASSLRLGGNTEAFF. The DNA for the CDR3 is TGTGCCAGCAGCTTAAGACTGGGTGGTAACACTGAAGCTTTCTTT.

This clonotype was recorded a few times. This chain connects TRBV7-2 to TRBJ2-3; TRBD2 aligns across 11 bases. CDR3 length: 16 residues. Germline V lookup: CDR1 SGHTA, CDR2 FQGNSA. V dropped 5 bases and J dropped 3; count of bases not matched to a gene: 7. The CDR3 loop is CASSRGLAGQTDTQYF. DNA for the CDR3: TGTGCCAGCAGCCGAGGACTAGCGGGTCAAACAGATACGCAGTATTTT.

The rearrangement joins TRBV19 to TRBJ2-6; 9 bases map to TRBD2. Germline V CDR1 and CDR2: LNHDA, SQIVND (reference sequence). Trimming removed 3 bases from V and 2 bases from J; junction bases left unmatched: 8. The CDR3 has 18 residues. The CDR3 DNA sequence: TGTGCCAGTAGTATCACCGGGACTAGCCGAACTGGGGCCAACGTCCTGACTTTC. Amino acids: CASSITGTSRTGANVLTF.

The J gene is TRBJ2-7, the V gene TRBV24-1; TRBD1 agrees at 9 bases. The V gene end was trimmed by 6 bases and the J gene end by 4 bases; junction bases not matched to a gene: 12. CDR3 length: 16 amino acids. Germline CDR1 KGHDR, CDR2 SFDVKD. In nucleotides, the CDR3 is TGTGCCACCAGTCACCCACCCGGGACAGGGAAATACGAGCAGTACTTC. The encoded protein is CATSHPPGTGKYEQYF.

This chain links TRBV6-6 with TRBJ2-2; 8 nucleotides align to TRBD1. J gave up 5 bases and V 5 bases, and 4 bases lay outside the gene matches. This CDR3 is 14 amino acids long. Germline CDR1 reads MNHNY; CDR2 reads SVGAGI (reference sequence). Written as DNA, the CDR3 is TGTGCCAGCAGTGATACAGGGGGGACCGGGGAGCTGTTTTTT. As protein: CASSDTGGTGELFF.

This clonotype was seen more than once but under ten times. The CDR3 DNA reads TGCAGCGTTTTCAAGCGGGATTACGCCGGGGAGCTGTTTTTT. Its protein product is CSVFKRDYAGELFF. The chain uses TRBV29-1 and TRBJ2-2, with TRBD2 matching over 7 bases. The CDR3 has 14 amino acids. After removal of 5 bases from V and 6 bases from J, the junction contained 9 bases not matched to a gene. Germline V gene data show CDR1 as SQVTM and CDR2 as ANQGSEA.